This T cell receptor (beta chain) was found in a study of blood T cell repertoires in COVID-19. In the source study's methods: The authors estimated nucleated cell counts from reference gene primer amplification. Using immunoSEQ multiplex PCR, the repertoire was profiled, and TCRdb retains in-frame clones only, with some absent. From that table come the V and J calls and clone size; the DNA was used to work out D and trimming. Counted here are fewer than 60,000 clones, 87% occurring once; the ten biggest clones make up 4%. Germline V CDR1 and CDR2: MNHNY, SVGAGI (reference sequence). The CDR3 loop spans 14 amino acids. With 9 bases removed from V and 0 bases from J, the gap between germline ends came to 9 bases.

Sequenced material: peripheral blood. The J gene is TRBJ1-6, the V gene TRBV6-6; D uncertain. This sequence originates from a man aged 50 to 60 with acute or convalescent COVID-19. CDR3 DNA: TGTGCCAGTAAATCGGGCTCCTATAATTCACCCCTCCACTTT. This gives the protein CASKSGSYNSPLHF.